This T cell receptor beta chain originates from a study of response to subunit inactivated influenza vaccine. The CDR3 contains 14 residues. From germline, CDR1 is MNHNS and CDR2 SASEGT. V dropped 4 bases and J dropped 5; count of bases not matched to a gene: 5. In TCRdb, the RT-PCR reads were re-called with MiXCR into one record per CDR3 protein. Among 450,000 to 550,000 distinct CDR3 sequences listed, roughly 27% were seen once. Study outcomes and limitations: Authors suggested few new T cells are recruited by each seasonal influenza vaccination.

On this clonotype: What it recognizes is unknown.

The V and J genes are TRBV6-1 and TRBJ2-7; 10 bases map to TRBD2. The sequence was collected from a man aged 50-60 years who received an inactivated influenza vaccine. Sample: CD4+ T cells sorted from PBMCs, taken roughly 5 days after vaccination. This CDR3 reads CASSGLAGVNEQYF. The CDR3 nucleotides are TGTGCCAGCAGTGGTCTAGCGGGAGTCAACGAGCAGTACTTC.